Listed below are T cell receptor beta chains from one sample, sequenced in a study of blood T cells in healthy people across ages. TCRdb ran MiXCR on the 5' RACE reads and lists one entry per CDR3 protein. The sample yields around 780,000 distinct CDR3 sequences, roughly three fifths seen once. The sample taken for sequencing was blood. Receptor source: a man aged 35-49 years in good health. CDR3s include the opening cysteine and the closing phenylalanine or tryptophan. D genes are given only for firm matches. Part of the rows lack a size; the others show once, few, many or a class for expanded clones.

v_call	d_call	clone_size	j_call	cdr3_aa	cdr3_nt
TRBV28	TRBD1	-	TRBJ1-1	CASSLFPGTGRGNTEAFF	TGTGCCAGCAGTTTGTTTCCCGGGACAGGACGTGGGAACACTGAAGCTTTCTTT
TRBV5-1	-	-	TRBJ2-7	CASSSRGEQYF	TGCGCCAGCAGCTCGAGAGGCGAGCAGTACTTC
TRBV24-1	-	-	TRBJ2-5	CATSDVRRPEGTQYF	TGTGCCACCAGTGATGTGCGCCGACCAGAGGGGACCCAGTACTTC
TRBV24-1	-	-	TRBJ2-7	CATSDTQSYEQYF	TGTGCCACCAGTGATACCCAGAGCTACGAGCAGTACTTC
TRBV20-1	-	-	TRBJ2-2	CSARFLDRLFF	TGCAGTGCTCGGTTTTTGGACAGGCTGTTTTTT
TRBV5-1	-	-	TRBJ2-2	CASGRATNTGELFF	TGCGCCAGCGGGAGAGCTACGAACACCGGGGAGCTGTTTTTT
TRBV20-1	TRBD1	-	TRBJ2-4	CSARDLETGGHIQYF	TGCAGTGCTAGAGATCTTGAGACAGGGGGACACATTCAGTACTTC
TRBV20-1	-	few	TRBJ2-7	CSANYDVSEQYF	TGCAGTGCTAACTACGACGTAAGCGAGCAGTACTTC
TRBV5-1	-	-	TRBJ2-3	CASSSSWRVGTDTQYF	TGCGCCAGCAGCTCCTCGTGGCGGGTAGGCACAGATACGCAGTATTTT
TRBV2	TRBD1	few	TRBJ1-5	CASRKGTGVDQPQHF	TGTGCCAGCAGGAAAGGGACAGGGGTGGATCAGCCCCAGCATTTT
TRBV5-1	TRBD1	-	TRBJ2-5	CASSQADREQETQYF	TGCGCCAGCAGCCAGGCAGACAGGGAACAAGAGACCCAGTACTTC
TRBV19	-	once	TRBJ1-2	CATQERGDSGYTF	TGTGCCACCCAGGAGAGGGGGGATAGTGGCTACACCTTC
TRBV20-1	-	-	TRBJ2-7	CSAGSPYEQYF	TGCAGTGCCGGCAGCCCCTACGAGCAGTACTTC
TRBV29-1	TRBD2	-	TRBJ2-2	CSAGTSVDTGELFF	TGCAGCGCAGGGACTAGCGTGGACACCGGGGAGCTGTTTTTT
TRBV20-1	TRBD2	-	TRBJ2-5	CSANPGLVAQETQYF	TGCAGTGCTAATCCGGGACTAGTGGCCCAAGAGACCCAGTACTTC
TRBV25-1	-	-	TRBJ1-2	CASSDLIGSYGYTF	TGTGCCAGCAGTGATTTAATCGGGTCCTATGGCTACACCTTC
TRBV6-5	-	few	TRBJ1-2	CASSSGNGGTYTF	TGTGCCAGCAGTTCGGGTAACGGGGGTACCTACACCTTC
TRBV6-5	-	-	TRBJ1-1	CASSVWVDGTEAFF	TGTGCCAGCAGTGTCTGGGTTGATGGGACTGAAGCTTTCTTT
TRBV10-3	TRBD1	-	TRBJ2-7	CAISESTGGVFEQYF	TGTGCCATCAGTGAATCGACAGGGGGAGTGTTCGAGCAGTACTTC
TRBV7-9	-	-	TRBJ2-5	CASSTGESQETQYF	TGTGCCAGCTCGACAGGAGAATCCCAAGAGACCCAGTACTTC
TRBV6-5	-	-	TRBJ2-7	CASSWAGVREQYF	TGTGCCAGCAGTTGGGCGGGCGTTCGCGAGCAGTACTTC
TRBV2	-	-	TRBJ2-5	CASRSFQKKETQYF	TGTGCCAGCAGGAGTTTCCAAAAGAAAGAGACCCAGTACTTC
TRBV9	-	-	TRBJ2-7	CASSATLRGGNEQYF	TGTGCCAGCAGCGCCACTTTGAGGGGGGGCAATGAGCAGTACTTC
TRBV7-9	-	-	TRBJ1-6	CASKSGEGNSPLHF	TGTGCCAGCAAAAGCGGGGAGGGAAATTCACCCCTCCACTTT
TRBV29-1	-	-	TRBJ1-2	CSVEGGAGPYYGYTF	TGCAGCGTTGAAGGGGGCGCGGGACCGTACTATGGCTACACCTTC
TRBV11-2	-	once	TRBJ1-6	CASSARNSEDSPLHF	TGTGCCAGCAGCGCACGGAACTCGGAAGATTCACCCCTCCACTTT
TRBV20-1	TRBD2	-	TRBJ2-2	CSARVNSGRMSTGELFF	TGCAGTGCTAGAGTCAATAGCGGGAGGATGAGCACCGGGGAGCTGTTTTTT
TRBV10-3	-	-	TRBJ2-5	CAINTGPQETQYF	TGTGCCATCAACACAGGGCCCCAAGAGACCCAGTACTTC
TRBV7-9	TRBD2	few	TRBJ2-1	CASSYPSGIEGYEQFF	TGTGCCAGCAGCTACCCAAGCGGGATAGAGGGGTATGAGCAGTTCTTC
TRBV10-3	TRBD2	-	TRBJ2-7	CAIRGPAGHEQYF	TGTGCCATCAGGGGACCAGCGGGACACGAGCAGTACTTC
TRBV6-2/TRBV6-3	-	many	TRBJ2-7	CASSDTLFYEQYF	TGTGCCAGCAGTGACACCCTTTTCTACGAGCAGTACTTC
TRBV7-3	-	-	TRBJ2-1	CASSPDDAYEQFF	TGTGCCAGCAGCCCCGATGACGCATATGAGCAGTTCTTC
TRBV12-3/TRBV12-4	-	-	TRBJ2-1	CASSLGDISYNEQFF	TGTGCCAGCAGTTTAGGGGACATCTCCTACAATGAGCAGTTCTTC
TRBV25-1	-	-	TRBJ2-3	CASSELGQGLATDTQYF	TGTGCCAGCAGTGAATTGGGACAGGGACTAGCCACAGATACGCAGTATTTT
TRBV20-1	-	-	TRBJ1-5	CSARREINQPQHF	TGCAGTGCTAGACGGGAGATCAATCAGCCCCAGCATTTT
TRBV20-1	-	few	TRBJ1-1	CSARDNRDTEAFF	TGCAGTGCTAGAGATAACAGGGACACTGAAGCTTTCTTT
TRBV6-5	TRBD2	once	TRBJ2-7	CASTQTSGSNEQYF	TGTGCCAGCACACAGACTAGCGGGAGTAACGAGCAGTACTTC
TRBV7-2	-	few	TRBJ2-6	CASSFGAVSGANVLTF	TGTGCCAGCAGCTTCGGGGCAGTCTCTGGGGCCAACGTCCTGACTTTC
TRBV28	TRBD2	-	TRBJ2-7	CASRLGLAYEQYF	TGTGCCAGCAGGCTCGGACTAGCTTACGAGCAGTACTTC
TRBV20-1	TRBD1	few	TRBJ1-6	CSARANTGGDRSAPLHF	TGCAGTGCTAGAGCTAATACAGGGGGCGACAGATCGGCACCCCTCCACTTT
TRBV29-1	-	-	TRBJ2-1	CSVERTTLSSYNEQFF	TGCAGCGTTGAACGCACTACCCTGAGCTCCTACAATGAGCAGTTCTTC
TRBV28	-	few	TRBJ2-5	CASSLSGWSRETQYF	TGTGCCAGCAGTTTATCCGGTTGGAGTCGAGAGACCCAGTACTTC
TRBV11-2	TRBD2	-	TRBJ2-3	CASSPDSLAVDTQYF	TGTGCCAGCAGCCCGGACTCACTAGCGGTAGATACGCAGTATTTT
TRBV20-1	-	-	TRBJ2-5	CSAGVFGGQEETQYF	TGCAGTGCCGGAGTATTTGGGGGGCAGGAGGAGACCCAGTACTTC